The present T cell receptor beta chain was sequenced within a study of tissue T cells after allogeneic stem cell transplantation. Whole-study findings and limits: This small cohort was clinically heterogeneous, and sampling depth was a limitation.

Here immunoSEQ multiplex PCR was the method, and the copy in TCRdb shows in-frame clones only, minus some. The sample records several thousand clones, approximately 59% being singletons. Germline lookup yields CDR1 SGHSA and CDR2 FRNQAP. There are 14 residues in the CDR3. Trimming removed 2 bases from V and 0 bases from J, with 8 bases in between. This clone was recorded a few times. What it binds is not known. Gene labels here are mouse ones. The CDR3 is cut off 1 residue early in the read; its end comes from the germline J gene. Time point defined: mouse harvest day 7 after allogeneic transplant. The graft held 10^6 splenic CD5+ T cells and 10^7 T-cell-depleted bone marrow cells. Mice had MHC-mismatched B6 into BALB/c GVHD, sampled day 7 or 14.

The TCR sequence derives from a female BALB/c mouse given C57BL/6 T cells with graft-versus-host disease after an allogeneic hematopoietic cell transplant. The rearrangement links TRBV16 to TRBJ2-7; D is unresolved. Sequenced material: spleen. The CDR3 DNA, read in part, is TGTGCAAGCAGCTTAAAGCTCAGCTCCTATGAACAGTAC. It translates to CASSLKLSSYEQY. The full-length CDR3 reads as CASSLKLSSYEQYF.